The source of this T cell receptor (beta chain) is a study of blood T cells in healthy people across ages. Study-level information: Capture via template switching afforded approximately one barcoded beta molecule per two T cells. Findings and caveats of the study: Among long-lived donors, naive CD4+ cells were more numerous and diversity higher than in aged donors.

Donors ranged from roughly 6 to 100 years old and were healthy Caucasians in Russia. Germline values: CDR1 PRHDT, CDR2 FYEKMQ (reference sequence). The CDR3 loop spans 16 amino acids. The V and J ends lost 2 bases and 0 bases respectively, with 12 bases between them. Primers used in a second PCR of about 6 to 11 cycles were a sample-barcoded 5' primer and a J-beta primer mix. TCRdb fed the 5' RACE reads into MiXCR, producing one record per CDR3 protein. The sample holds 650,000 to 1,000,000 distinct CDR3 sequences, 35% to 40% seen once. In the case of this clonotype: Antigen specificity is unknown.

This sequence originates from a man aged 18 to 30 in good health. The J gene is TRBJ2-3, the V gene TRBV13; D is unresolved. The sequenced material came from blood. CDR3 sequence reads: CASSLPTLDSTDTQYF. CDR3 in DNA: TGTGCCAGCAGCTTACCGACACTTGATAGCACAGATACGCAGTATTTT.